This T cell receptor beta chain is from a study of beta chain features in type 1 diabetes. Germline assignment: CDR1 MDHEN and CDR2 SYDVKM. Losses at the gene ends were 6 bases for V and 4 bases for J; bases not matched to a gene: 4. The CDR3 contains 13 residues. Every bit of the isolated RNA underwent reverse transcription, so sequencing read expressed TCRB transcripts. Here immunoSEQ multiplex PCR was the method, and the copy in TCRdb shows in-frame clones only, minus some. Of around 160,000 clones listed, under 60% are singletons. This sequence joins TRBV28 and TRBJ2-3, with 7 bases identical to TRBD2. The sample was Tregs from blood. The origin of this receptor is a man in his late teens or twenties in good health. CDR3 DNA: TGTGCCAGCAGCGGACTAGTTGCAGATACGCAGTATTTT. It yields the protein CASSGLVADTQYF. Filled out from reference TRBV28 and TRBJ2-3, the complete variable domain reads DVKVTQSSRYLVKRTGEKVFLECVQDMDHENMFWYRQDPGLGLRLIYFSYDVKMKEKGDIPEGYSVSREKKERFSLILESASTNQTSMYLCASSGLVADTQYFGPGTRLTVL.